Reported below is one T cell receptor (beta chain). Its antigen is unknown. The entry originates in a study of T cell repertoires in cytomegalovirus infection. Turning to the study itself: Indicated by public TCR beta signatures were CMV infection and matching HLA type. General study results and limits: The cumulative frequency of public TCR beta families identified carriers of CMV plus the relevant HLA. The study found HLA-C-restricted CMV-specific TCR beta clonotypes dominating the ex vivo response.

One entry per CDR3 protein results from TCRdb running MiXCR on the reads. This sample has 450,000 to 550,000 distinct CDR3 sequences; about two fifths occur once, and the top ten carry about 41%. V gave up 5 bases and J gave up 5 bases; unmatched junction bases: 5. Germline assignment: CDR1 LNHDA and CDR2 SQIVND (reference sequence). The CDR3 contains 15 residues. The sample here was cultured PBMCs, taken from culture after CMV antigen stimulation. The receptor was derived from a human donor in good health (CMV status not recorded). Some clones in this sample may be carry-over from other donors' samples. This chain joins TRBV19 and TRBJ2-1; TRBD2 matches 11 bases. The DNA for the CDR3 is TGTGCCAGTAGTTTCGGACTAGCGGGTAACAATGAGCAGTTCTTC. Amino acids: CASSFGLAGNNEQFF.